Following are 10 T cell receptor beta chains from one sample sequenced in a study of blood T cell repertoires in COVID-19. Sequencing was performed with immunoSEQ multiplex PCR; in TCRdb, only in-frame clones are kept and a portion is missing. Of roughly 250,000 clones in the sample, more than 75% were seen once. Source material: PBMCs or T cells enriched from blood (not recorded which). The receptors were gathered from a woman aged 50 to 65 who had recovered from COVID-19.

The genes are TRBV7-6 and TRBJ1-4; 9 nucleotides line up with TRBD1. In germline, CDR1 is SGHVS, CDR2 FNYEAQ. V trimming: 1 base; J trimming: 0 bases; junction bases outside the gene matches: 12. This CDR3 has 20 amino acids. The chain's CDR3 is CASSLEPWDRAVATNEKLFF. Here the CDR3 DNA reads TGTGCCAGCAGCTTAGAGCCCTGGGACAGGGCAGTTGCAACTAATGAAAAACTGTTTTTT.

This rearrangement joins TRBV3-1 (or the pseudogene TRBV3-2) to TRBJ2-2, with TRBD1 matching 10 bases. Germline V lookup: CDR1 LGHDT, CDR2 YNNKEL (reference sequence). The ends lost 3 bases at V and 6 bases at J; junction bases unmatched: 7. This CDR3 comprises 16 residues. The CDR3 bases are TGTGCCAGCAGCCATTCGGGACAGGGGCGGGCCGGGGAGCTGTTTTTT. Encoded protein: CASSHSGQGRAGELFF.

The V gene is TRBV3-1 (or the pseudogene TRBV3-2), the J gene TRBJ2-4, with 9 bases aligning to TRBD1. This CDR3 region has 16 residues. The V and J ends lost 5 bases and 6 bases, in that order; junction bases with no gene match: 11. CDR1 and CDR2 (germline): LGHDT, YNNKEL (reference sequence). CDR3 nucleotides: TGTGCCAGCAGCTCCGCTTGGACAGGGGTTTTAAACATTCAGTACTTC. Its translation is CASSSAWTGVLNIQYF.

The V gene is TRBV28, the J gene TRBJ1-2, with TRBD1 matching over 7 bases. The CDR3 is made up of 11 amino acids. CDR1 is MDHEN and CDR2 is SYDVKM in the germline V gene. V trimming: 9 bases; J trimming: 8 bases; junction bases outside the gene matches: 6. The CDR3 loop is CASSDRVGYTF. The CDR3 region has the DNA TGTGCCAGTTCAGACAGGGTCGGCTACACCTTC.

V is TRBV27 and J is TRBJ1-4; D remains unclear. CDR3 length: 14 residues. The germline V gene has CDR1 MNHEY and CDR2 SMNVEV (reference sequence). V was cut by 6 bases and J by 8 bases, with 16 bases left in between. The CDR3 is CASSPRVGVEKLFF. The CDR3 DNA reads TGTGCCAGCAGCCCCCGGGTAGGAGTAGAAAAACTGTTTTTT.

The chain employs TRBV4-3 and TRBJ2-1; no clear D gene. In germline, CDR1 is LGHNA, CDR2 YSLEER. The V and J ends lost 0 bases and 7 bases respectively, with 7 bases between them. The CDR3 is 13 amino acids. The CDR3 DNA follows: TGCGCCAGCAGCCAAGATTGGAGAAATGAGCAGTTCTTC. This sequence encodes CASSQDWRNEQFF.

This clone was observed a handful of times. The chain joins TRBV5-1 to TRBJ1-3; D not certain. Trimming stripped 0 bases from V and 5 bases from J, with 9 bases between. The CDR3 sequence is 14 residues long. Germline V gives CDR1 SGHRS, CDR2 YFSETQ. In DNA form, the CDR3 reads TGCGCCAGCAGCTTGGACGGAGACCGAAACACCATATATTTT. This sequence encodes CASSLDGDRNTIYF.

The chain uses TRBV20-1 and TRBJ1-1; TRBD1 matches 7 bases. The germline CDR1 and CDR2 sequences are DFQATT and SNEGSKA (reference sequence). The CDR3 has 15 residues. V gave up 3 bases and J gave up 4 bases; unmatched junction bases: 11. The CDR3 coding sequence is TGCAGTGCTAGTCCCATACAGGGGCTCATCACTGAAGCTTTCTTT. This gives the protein CSASPIQGLITEAFF.

CDR3 bases: TGTGCCAGCAGTGTCATGCACCGGGACAGAACCCGGGATCAGCCCCAGCATTTT. Its protein product is CASSVMHRDRTRDQPQHF. The chain has TRBV6-1 and TRBJ1-5, with 7 bases aligning to TRBD1. V lost 4 bases, J lost 5 bases, and 17 bases stayed unmatched. CDR1 and CDR2 from the germline V gene are MNHNS and SASEGT. This CDR3 contains 18 residues.

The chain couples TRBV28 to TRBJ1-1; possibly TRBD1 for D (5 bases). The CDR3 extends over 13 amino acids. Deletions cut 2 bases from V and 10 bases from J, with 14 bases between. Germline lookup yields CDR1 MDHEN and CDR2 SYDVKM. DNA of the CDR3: TGTGCCAGCAGTTTAACAGGCCGCTTCGGAGCTTTCTTT. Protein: CASSLTGRFGAFF.